The clone carrying this T cell receptor (beta chain) was counted at least ten times. V lost 1 base to trimming and J lost 2 bases, with 16 bases between them. This CDR3 region has 17 residues. Germline V gene lookup returns CDR1 MGHDK and CDR2 SYGVNS. As handled by the study authors: The distant-metastasis classifier for papillary thyroid cancer was built from CDR3 differences across clinicopathological groups. TCRdb ran MiXCR on the PCR reads. TCRdb's processing, not the study's, gives the V and J calls here. The repertoire consists of tens of thousands of clones, with approximately 24% occurring once and the leading ten covering more than 5%. This record belongs to a study of metastatic and nonmetastatic thyroid tumors. Before thyroid surgery, none of the patients had received any treatment.

The chain recombines TRBV25-1 with TRBJ2-3; no reliable D call. This TCR derives from a female donor with papillary thyroid cancer or a benign thyroid nodule (not recorded which). Some clones in this sample may be carry-over from other donors' samples. The sample was blood. CDR3 loop: CASSEFERQTDTDTQYF. CDR3 bases: TGTGCCAGCAGTGAATTTGAGAGGCAGACCGACACAGATACGCAGTATTTT.